This TCR beta chain stems from a study of blood T cell repertoires in COVID-19. The wider study: COVID-19 samples from acute and convalescent phases originated in the United States, Italy and Spain. In each case, the material was cDNA or gDNA derived from T cells, B-cell-depleted T cells, or PBMCs.

This CDR3 has 15 amino acids. Germline assignment: CDR1 SGHAT and CDR2 FQNNGV. J was trimmed by 8 bases and V by 4 bases; bases with no gene match: 9. Per the original methods: For nucleated cells, counts were estimated from reference gene primer amplification. The repertoire was sequenced with immunoSEQ multiplex PCR; TCRdb's copy has only in-frame clones and lacks some. The DNA was the basis for D and trimming; V, J and clone size are from that table. The sample holds some 70,000 clones, 70% to 85% seen once. A few counts support this clone. Sequenced material: peripheral blood. The origin of this receptor is a woman aged 45-60 years with acute or convalescent COVID-19. V and J are TRBV11-2 and TRBJ2-1, with TRBD2 identical over 9 bases. This chain's CDR3 is CASSSGLAQSDEQFF. The CDR3 nucleotides are TGTGCCAGCAGCTCGGGACTAGCTCAGTCCGATGAGCAGTTCTTC.